This is a list of T cell receptor beta chains from one sample in a study of cytomegalovirus exposure and HLA in healthy donors. Clones were read by immunoSEQ multiplex PCR, and TCRdb kept only the in-frame ones, dropping some. The table shows some 170,000 clones, with around 74% occurring only once. The sequencing input was PBMCs. The receptors were sampled from a male donor in good health and CMV-seronegative. Each CDR3 is given with its conserved first and last residue. A D gene is named only where the DNA matches it firmly. Clone size is stated in some rows and not others, as once, few, many or a class when expanded.

abundance,d_gene,j_gene,v_gene,CDR3nt,CDR3aa
.,.,TRBJ2-1,TRBV15,TGTGCCACCAGCACCCTACTAGCCGGAGAGCAGTTCTTC,CATSTLLAGEQFF
.,TRBD2,TRBJ2-3,TRBV6-5,TGTGCCAGCAGTTACGGCGCGGGAGTTCCAGATACGCAGTATTTT,CASSYGAGVPDTQYF
.,.,TRBJ2-1,TRBV6-1,TGTGCCAGCAGTGAGGGCCTCAATGAGCAGTTCTTC,CASSEGLNEQFF
.,.,TRBJ2-7,TRBV2,TGTGCCAGCAGTGCTTTAGTCCTATCTTACGAGCAGTACTTC,CASSALVLSYEQYF
.,.,TRBJ1-1,TRBV4-1,TGCGCCAGCAGCCAGCTGGGGGGGCCCGGAGCTTTCTTT,CASSQLGGPGAFF
few,.,TRBJ1-2,TRBV28,TGTGCCAGCAGCCCATGGACCTCGGCGGGGGGCTACACCTTC,CASSPWTSAGGYTF
.,TRBD1,TRBJ1-3,TRBV18,TGTGCCAGCTCACCAAGGGACAGGGAGGTCCCCATATATTTT,CASSPRDREVPIYF
.,.,TRBJ2-3,TRBV27,TGTGCCAGCAGTCCCCTCTGGCCCACAGATACGCAGTATTTT,CASSPLWPTDTQYF
.,.,TRBJ2-3,TRBV6-5,TGTGCCAGCAGTCCTCAAGGGGCAGATACGCAGTATTTT,CASSPQGADTQYF
.,TRBD2,TRBJ2-1,TRBV6-6,TGTGCCAGTCAGGGCGGGGGCTCCTACAATGAGCAGTTCTTC,CASQGGGSYNEQFF
.,.,TRBJ2-3,TRBV7-9,TGTGCCAGCAGCCCACGGACAGCCATGGGGGGGCCCGGGGATACGCAGTATTTT,CASSPRTAMGGPGDTQYF
.,.,TRBJ1-6,TRBV14,TGTGCCAGCAGTCCCCTCAATTCACCCCTCCACTTT,CASSPLNSPLHF
.,.,TRBJ2-3,TRBV5-6,TGTGCCAGCAGCTTGGCGGCGGGGGCCATAACAGATACGCAGTATTTT,CASSLAAGAITDTQYF
.,TRBD1,TRBJ2-3,TRBV28,TGTGCCAGCAGTTTATATGTCAGTGGGACAGTGGCGGATACGCAGTATTTT,CASSLYVSGTVADTQYF
once,.,TRBJ1-2,TRBV18,TGTGCCAGCTCACCACCGGCGGGGGCGGTATCCCACACCTTC,CASSPPAGAVSHTF
once,TRBD2,TRBJ2-7,TRBV28,TGTGCCAGCACCCTAGCGGGAGACTACGAGCAGTACTTC,CASTLAGDYEQYF
.,TRBD1,TRBJ1-5,TRBV28,TGTGCCAGCAGTTTATTAGGACAGGGTGACCATCAGCCCCAGCATTTT,CASSLLGQGDHQPQHF
few,.,TRBJ1-4,TRBV5-4,TGTGCCAGCAGCCCCGGGACAACAAATGAAAAACTGTTTTTT,CASSPGTTNEKLFF
.,.,TRBJ2-4,TRBV7-9,TGTGCCAGCAGCGAAACCCGGAGAGGGGGGGTCCGGAACATTCAGTACTTC,CASSETRRGGVRNIQYF
.,.,TRBJ1-1,TRBV19,TGTGCCAGTAGTATGCGGCGGTTGAACACTGAAGCTTTCTTT,CASSMRRLNTEAFF
.,.,TRBJ1-1,TRBV30,TGTGCCTGGAGTCGCGCGAGCACTGAAGCTTTCTTT,CAWSRASTEAFF
.,TRBD2,TRBJ2-1,TRBV6-5,TGTGCCAGCAGTTACTCGACTAGCGGGGACAATGAGCAGTTCTTC,CASSYSTSGDNEQFF
.,.,TRBJ2-1,TRBV9,TGTGCCAGCAGCTTCCTAGCCTCCGGATTAAATGAGCAGTTCTTC,CASSFLASGLNEQFF
.,.,TRBJ1-4,TRBV18,TGTGCCAGCTCACCGGGCCAAAATGAAAAACTGTTTTTT,CASSPGQNEKLFF
few,TRBD1,TRBJ1-5,TRBV19,TGTGCCAGTAGTATGGGGACAGGGGGTTATAGCAATCAGCCCCAGCATTTT,CASSMGTGGYSNQPQHF
.,.,TRBJ1-5,TRBV5-1,TGCGCCAGCAGCTTAGGGGACAATGGGAATCAGCCCCAGCATTTT,CASSLGDNGNQPQHF
.,TRBD1,TRBJ2-7,TRBV30,TGTGCCTGGAGCTCTACAGGGGTCCTCGGCGAGCAGTACTTC,CAWSSTGVLGEQYF
few,.,TRBJ1-5,TRBV6-6,TGTGCCAGCAGTTGGGGGGACCACAATCAGCCCCAGCATTTT,CASSWGDHNQPQHF
.,TRBD2,TRBJ2-1,TRBV4-1,TGCGCCAGCAGCCTAGGACTAGCGGTTGGGAACAATGAGCAGTTCTTC,CASSLGLAVGNNEQFF
.,TRBD2,TRBJ2-3,TRBV9,TGTGCCAGCAGCTCCCCTAGCGGGAGCACGACAGATACGCAGTATTTT,CASSSPSGSTTDTQYF
.,TRBD2,TRBJ2-5,TRBV5-1,TGCGCCAGCAGCTTGGCCCCCCCCCAGGCGGGGGGGCTAGGAGAGACCCAGTACTTC,CASSLAPPQAGGLGETQYF
.,.,TRBJ2-1,TRBV9,TGTGCCAGCAGCCCTCGCGGCGAGGCGCGGAATGAGCAGTTCTTC,CASSPRGEARNEQFF
.,.,TRBJ1-5,TRBV30,TGTGCCTGGAGTGTAGCGGGAGGGCAGGCGGGTCAGCCCCAGCATTTT,CAWSVAGGQAGQPQHF
.,TRBD1,TRBJ2-6,TRBV19,TGTGCCAGTAGTACCCCCGGGACAGCTGGGGCCAACGTCCTGACTTTC,CASSTPGTAGANVLTF
few,.,TRBJ2-3,TRBV19,TGTGCCAGTAGTACTAGCACAGATACGCAGTATTTT,CASSTSTDTQYF
.,TRBD2,TRBJ2-3,TRBV5-1,TGCGCCAGCAGCTTGACCCAATTAGCGGGAGCCACAGATACGCAGTATTTT,CASSLTQLAGATDTQYF
few,.,TRBJ1-5,TRBV7-8,TGTGCCAGCAGCTTTAGGGAGAGCAATCAGCCCCAGCATTTT,CASSFRESNQPQHF
.,.,TRBJ2-1,TRBV30,TGTGCCTGGGGGACTTTCAACAATGAGCAGTTCTTC,CAWGTFNNEQFF
once,.,TRBJ1-5,TRBV19,TGTGCCAGTACGCGCGGGGGCAATCAGCCCCAGCATTTT,CASTRGGNQPQHF
.,TRBD1,TRBJ1-5,TRBV6-5,TGTGCCAGCAGTGACAGGGGAAGCAATCAGCCCCAGCATTTT,CASSDRGSNQPQHF
.,TRBD2,TRBJ2-1,TRBV9,TGTGCCAGCAGCGTCAGCGGGGGGACTTACAATGAGCAGTTCTTC,CASSVSGGTYNEQFF
once,.,TRBJ2-7,TRBV4-1,TGCGCCAGCAGCCAAGGCGGCTCGGGATGGGGTGGCGAGCAGTACTTC,CASSQGGSGWGGEQYF
.,.,TRBJ1-1,TRBV7-6,TGTGCCAGCAGCCCTGAAGGGGGGAACACTGAAGCTTTCTTT,CASSPEGGNTEAFF
.,TRBD1,TRBJ2-7,TRBV5-1,TGCGCCAGCAGCTTATCGACAGGGACACCCTACGAGCAGTACTTC,CASSLSTGTPYEQYF
.,.,TRBJ2-7,TRBV29-1,TGCAGCGTCGGACAGCGGGGACCCCCCTACGAGCAGTACTTC,CSVGQRGPPYEQYF
.,.,TRBJ2-1,TRBV30,TGTGCCTGGATGGGGGCTAACAACAATGAGCAGTTCTTC,CAWMGANNNEQFF
.,.,TRBJ2-2,TRBV9,TGTGCCAGCAGCGACAGGGATAGAGGGGAGCTGTTTTTT,CASSDRDRGELFF
few,TRBD1,TRBJ1-5,TRBV30,TGTGCCTGGGGTCAAACAGGGGGACCCGGGTTGCCCCAGCATTTT,CAWGQTGGPGLPQHF
.,TRBD2,TRBJ2-3,TRBV2,TGTGCCAGCAGACGACTAGCGGGAAGCACAGATACGCAGTATTTT,CASRRLAGSTDTQYF
.,TRBD1,TRBJ2-5,TRBV27,TGTGCCAGCCGCGGAGCCGGGACAGTTCAAGAGACCCAGTACTTC,CASRGAGTVQETQYF
.,.,TRBJ2-1,TRBV4-1,TGCGCCAGCAGCCAAGTAACTAGCAGTTACAATGAGCAGTTCTTC,CASSQVTSSYNEQFF
.,TRBD1,TRBJ1-3,TRBV5-4,TGTGCCAGCAGCTTAGGGGGCAGAGACTCTGGAAACACCATATATTTT,CASSLGGRDSGNTIYF
.,.,TRBJ2-3,TRBV28,TGTGCCAGCAGTTTACACAGGGCAAGTACGCAGTATTTT,CASSLHRASTQYF
.,TRBD1,TRBJ2-7,TRBV28,TGTGCCAGCAGTCCTATTACCCAGGGGGCTCGAGAGCAGTACTTC,CASSPITQGAREQYF
.,TRBD2,TRBJ2-1,TRBV6-6,TGTGCCAGCAGGTTTCTAGCGGGTCTATCCTACAATGAGCAGTTCTTC,CASRFLAGLSYNEQFF
.,TRBD2,TRBJ2-7,TRBV28,TGTGCCAGCAGTCCGTTAACTAGCGCCGTAGGGGACTACGAGCAGTACTTC,CASSPLTSAVGDYEQYF